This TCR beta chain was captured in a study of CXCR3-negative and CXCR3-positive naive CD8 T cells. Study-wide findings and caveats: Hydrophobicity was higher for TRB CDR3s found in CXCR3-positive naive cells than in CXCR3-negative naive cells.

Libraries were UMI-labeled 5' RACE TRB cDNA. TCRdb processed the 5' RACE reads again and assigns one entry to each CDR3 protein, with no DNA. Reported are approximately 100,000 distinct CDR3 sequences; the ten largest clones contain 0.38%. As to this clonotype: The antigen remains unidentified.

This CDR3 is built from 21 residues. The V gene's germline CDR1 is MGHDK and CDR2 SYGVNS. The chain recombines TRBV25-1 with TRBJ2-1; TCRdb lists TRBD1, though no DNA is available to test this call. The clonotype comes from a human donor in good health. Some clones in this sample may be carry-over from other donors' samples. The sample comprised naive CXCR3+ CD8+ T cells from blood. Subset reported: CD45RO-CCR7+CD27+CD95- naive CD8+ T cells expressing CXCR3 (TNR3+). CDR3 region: CASRTCRDRFLPASSYNEQFF.